This T cell receptor (beta chain) was obtained from a study of blood T cell repertoires in COVID-19. CDR3 size: 14 residues. The V end lost 3 bases, the J end lost 4 bases, and 12 bases lay between the germline ends. CDR1 and CDR2 (germline): ENHRY, SYGVKD. Using immunoSEQ multiplex PCR, the repertoire was profiled, and TCRdb retains in-frame clones only, with some absent. The sample holds around 150,000 clones, approximately 80% seen once. The sample was PBMCs or T cells enriched from blood (not recorded which). The gene calls are TRBV10-3 and TRBJ1-2; D uncertain. The receptor was isolated from a man aged 35-49 years who had recovered from COVID-19. The CDR3 nucleotides are TGTGCCATCAGTGACATGGGCCCTTCCTATGGCTACACCTTC. This codes for CAISDMGPSYGYTF.